This TCR beta chain was recorded in a study of blood T cells in healthy people across ages. The CDR3 is 14 residues long. Germline V gene data show CDR1 as DFQATT and CDR2 as SNEGSKA (reference sequence). Unmatched junction bases numbered 6, after V lost 3 bases and J lost 3 bases. A second PCR of about 7 to 12 cycles used a sample-barcoded 5' primer and a J-beta primer mix. Every cDNA molecule carried a tag from a template-switch adaptor bearing 12 random nucleotides. MiXCR, applied by TCRdb to the 5' RACE reads, yields one record per CDR3 protein. The profile shows fewer than 700,000 distinct CDR3 sequences, 40% to 50% of them singletons.

Sequencing was carried out using blood. This sequence was found in an elderly man in good health. The rearrangement uses TRBV20-1 and TRBJ2-7; 9 bases align to TRBD2. CDR3 region: CSASLPSGNYEQYF. CDR3 DNA sequence: TGCAGTGCTAGCCTCCCTAGCGGGAACTACGAGCAGTACTTC.